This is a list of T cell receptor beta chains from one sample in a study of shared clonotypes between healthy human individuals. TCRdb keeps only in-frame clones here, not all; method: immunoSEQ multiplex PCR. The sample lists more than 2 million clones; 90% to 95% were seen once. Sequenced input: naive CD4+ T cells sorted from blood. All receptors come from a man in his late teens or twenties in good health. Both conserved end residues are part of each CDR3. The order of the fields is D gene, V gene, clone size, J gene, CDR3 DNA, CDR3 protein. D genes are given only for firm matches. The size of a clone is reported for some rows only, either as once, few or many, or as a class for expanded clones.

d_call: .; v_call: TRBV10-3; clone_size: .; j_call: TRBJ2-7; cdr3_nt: TGTGCCATTCAACAGCTGGGGAACGAGCAGTACTTC; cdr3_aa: CAIQQLGNEQYF
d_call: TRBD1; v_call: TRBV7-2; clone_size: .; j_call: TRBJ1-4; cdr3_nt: TGTGCCAGCAGCCCAGGACAGGGGGCCTCTAATGAAAAACTGTTTTTT; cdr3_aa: CASSPGQGASNEKLFF
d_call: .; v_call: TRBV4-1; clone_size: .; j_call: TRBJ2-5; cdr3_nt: TGCGCCAGCAGCCGAACCGATACAGGTAAAGAGACCCAGTACTTC; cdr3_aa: CASSRTDTGKETQYF
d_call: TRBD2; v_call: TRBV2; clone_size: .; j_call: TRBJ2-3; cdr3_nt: TGTGCCTCTTGGCCCCGTGGTTTAGCGGGAGACGTCGCAGATACGCAGTATTTT; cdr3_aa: CASWPRGLAGDVADTQYF
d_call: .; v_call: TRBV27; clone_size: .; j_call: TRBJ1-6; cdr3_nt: TGTGCCAGCACCCTGCGAACTATTGGGACGAGCTCCTATAATTCACCCCTCCACTTT; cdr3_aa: CASTLRTIGTSSYNSPLHF
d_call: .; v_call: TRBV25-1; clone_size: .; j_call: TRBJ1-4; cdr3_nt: TGTGCCAGCAGTGACTCAGGGGCTGCGGGTGAAAAACTGTTTTTT; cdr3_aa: CASSDSGAAGEKLFF
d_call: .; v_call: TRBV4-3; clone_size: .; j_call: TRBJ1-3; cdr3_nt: TGCGCCAGCAGCCCGCATAGCGGGGGCGGCTCTGGAAACACCATATATTTT; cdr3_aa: CASSPHSGGGSGNTIYF
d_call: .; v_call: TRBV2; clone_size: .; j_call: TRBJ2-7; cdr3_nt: TGTGCCAGCAGTGAGAGGGAATATAACGAGCAGTACTTC; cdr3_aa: CASSEREYNEQYF
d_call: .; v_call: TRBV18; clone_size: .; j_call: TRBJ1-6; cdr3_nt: TGTGCCAGCTCACCACCGGCGCGACAGGACGTTTCACCCCTCCACTTT; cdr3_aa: CASSPPARQDVSPLHF
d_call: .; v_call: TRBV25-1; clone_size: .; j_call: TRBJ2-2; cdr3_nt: TGTGCCAGCAGTGAATATGTCCCTGGGGAGCTGTTTTTT; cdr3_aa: CASSEYVPGELFF
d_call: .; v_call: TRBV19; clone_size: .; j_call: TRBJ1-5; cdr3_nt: TGTGCCAGCAGGACAGCCGTACGATTAAATCAGCCCCAGCATTTT; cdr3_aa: CASRTAVRLNQPQHF
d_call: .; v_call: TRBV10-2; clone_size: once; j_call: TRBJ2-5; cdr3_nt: TGCGCCAGCAGTGAGTCGAACGGCAAACAAGAGACCCAGTACTTC; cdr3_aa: CASSESNGKQETQYF
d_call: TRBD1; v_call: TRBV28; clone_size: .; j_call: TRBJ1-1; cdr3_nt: TGTGCCAGCAGTTCCCCGGACAGGGTCGTGGATGAAGCTTTCTTT; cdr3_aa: CASSSPDRVVDEAFF
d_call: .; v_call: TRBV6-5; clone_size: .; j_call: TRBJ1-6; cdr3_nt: TGTGCCAGCAGTTATGTCGGGGATTCACCCCTCCACTTT; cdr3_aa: CASSYVGDSPLHF
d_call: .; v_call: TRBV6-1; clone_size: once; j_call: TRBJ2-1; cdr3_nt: TGTGCCAGCAAGGGACGGAGGAATGAGCAGTTCTTC; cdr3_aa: CASKGRRNEQFF
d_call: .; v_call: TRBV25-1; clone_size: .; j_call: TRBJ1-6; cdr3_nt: TGTGCCAGCAGTGATGAGGTGGCAGGGGCTTCACCCCTCCACTTT; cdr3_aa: CASSDEVAGASPLHF
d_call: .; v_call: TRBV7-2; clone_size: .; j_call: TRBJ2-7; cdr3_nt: TGTGCCAGCAGCCCGACCCCGGAACGGGAGCAGTACTTC; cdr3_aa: CASSPTPEREQYF
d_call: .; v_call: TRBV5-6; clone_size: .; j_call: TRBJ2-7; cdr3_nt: TGTGCCAGCAGCTCGGGCCCCCTTGACTTATACGAGCAGTACTTC; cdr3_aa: CASSSGPLDLYEQYF
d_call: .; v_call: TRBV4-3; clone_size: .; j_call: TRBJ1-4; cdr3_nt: TGCGCCAGCAGCCAGCAAGTAGGAGAGGAAAAACTGTTTTTT; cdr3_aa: CASSQQVGEEKLFF
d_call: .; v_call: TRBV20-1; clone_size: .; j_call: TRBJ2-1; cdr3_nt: TGCAGTGCTAGCCCCAGGAATGAGCAGTTCTTC; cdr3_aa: CSASPRNEQFF
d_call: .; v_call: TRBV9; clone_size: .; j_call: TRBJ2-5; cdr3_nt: TGTGCCAGCAGCCCGAGGCCCGCTAGGGGAGAGACCCAGTACTTC; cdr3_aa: CASSPRPARGETQYF
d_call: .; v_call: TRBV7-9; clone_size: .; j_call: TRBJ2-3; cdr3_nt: TGTGCCAGCAGCTTAGTTGGGGGAAGGACAGATACGCAGTATTTT; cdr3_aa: CASSLVGGRTDTQYF
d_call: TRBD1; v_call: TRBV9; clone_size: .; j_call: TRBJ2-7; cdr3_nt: TGTGCCAGCAGCGTAGCGGACAGGCTACCCTACGAGCAGTACTTC; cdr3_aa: CASSVADRLPYEQYF
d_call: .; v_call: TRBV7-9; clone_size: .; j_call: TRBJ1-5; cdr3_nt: TGTGCCAGCAGCTTAGCAGGGGGAAGCAATCAGCCCCAGCATTTT; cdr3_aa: CASSLAGGSNQPQHF
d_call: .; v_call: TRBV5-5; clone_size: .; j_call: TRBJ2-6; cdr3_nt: TGTGCCAGCAGCTTGATGTCCTCTGGGGCCAACGTCCTGACTTTC; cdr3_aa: CASSLMSSGANVLTF
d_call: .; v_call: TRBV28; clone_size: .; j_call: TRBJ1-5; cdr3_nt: TGTGCCAGCAGTTACAGGCAGCCCCAGCATTTT; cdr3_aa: CASSYRQPQHF
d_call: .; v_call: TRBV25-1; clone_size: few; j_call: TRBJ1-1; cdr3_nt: TGTGCCAGCATTTCAGTGAACACTGAAGCTTTCTTT; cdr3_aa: CASISVNTEAFF
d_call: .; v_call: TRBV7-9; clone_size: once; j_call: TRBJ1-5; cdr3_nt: TGTGCCAGCAGCTTGGGGTCGAGCGACAATCAGCCCCAGCATTTT; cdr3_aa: CASSLGSSDNQPQHF
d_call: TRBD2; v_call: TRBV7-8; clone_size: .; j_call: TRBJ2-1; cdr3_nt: TGTGCCAGCAGCTTAGCGCAAGGTAGCGGGGACTACAATGAGCAGTTCTTC; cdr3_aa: CASSLAQGSGDYNEQFF
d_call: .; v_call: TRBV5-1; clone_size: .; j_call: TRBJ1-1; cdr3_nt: TGCGCCAGCAGCTTGGCGGCGGAGAACACTGAAGCTTTCTTT; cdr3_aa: CASSLAAENTEAFF
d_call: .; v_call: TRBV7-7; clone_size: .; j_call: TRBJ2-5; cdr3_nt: TGTGCTAGCAGCTTAGGCGTTGGGGGACAAGAGGCCCAGTACTTC; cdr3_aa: CASSLGVGGQEAQYF
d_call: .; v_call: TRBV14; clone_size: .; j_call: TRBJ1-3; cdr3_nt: TGTGCCAGCAGCCAAGATAGATTCTCTGGAAACACCATATATTTT; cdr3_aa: CASSQDRFSGNTIYF
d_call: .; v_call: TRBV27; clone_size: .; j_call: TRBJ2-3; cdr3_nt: TGTGCCAGCAGTTTCCGCCCCGTCCGTGGTCGGGCGGGATTCACAGATACGCAGTATTTT; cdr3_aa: CASSFRPVRGRAGFTDTQYF
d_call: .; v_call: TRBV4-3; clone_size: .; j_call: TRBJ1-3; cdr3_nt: TGCGCCAGCAGCCAAGACTTGGTACCAGCTGGAAACACCATATATTTT; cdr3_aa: CASSQDLVPAGNTIYF
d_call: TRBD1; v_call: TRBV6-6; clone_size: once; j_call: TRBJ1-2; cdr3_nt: TGTGCCAGCAGTTTCCCGGGACAGACTTTGGACTATGGCTACACCTTC; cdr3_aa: CASSFPGQTLDYGYTF
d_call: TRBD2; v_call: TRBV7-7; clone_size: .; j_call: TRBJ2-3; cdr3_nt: TGTGCTAGCAGCTTAGCGGGACACAAGACAGATACGCAGTATTTT; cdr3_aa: CASSLAGHKTDTQYF
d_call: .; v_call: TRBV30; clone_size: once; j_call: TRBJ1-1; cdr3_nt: TGTGCCTGGACCCCCCAGGGGCAGAACACTGAAGCTTTCTTT; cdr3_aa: CAWTPQGQNTEAFF
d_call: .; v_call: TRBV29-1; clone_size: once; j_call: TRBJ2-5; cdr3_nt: TGCAGCGTTGGCAACAGCATGAAAAGGGAGACCCAGTACTTC; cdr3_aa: CSVGNSMKRETQYF
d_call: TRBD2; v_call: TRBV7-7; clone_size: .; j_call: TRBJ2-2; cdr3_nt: TGTGCTAGCAGCCCGCGTTCGATAGCGGGGGCAAACACCGGGGAGCTGTTTTTT; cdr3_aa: CASSPRSIAGANTGELFF
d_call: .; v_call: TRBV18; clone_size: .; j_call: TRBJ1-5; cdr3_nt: TGTGCCAGCTCACCTTCCCCGGGTCAGCCCCAGCATTTT; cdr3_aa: CASSPSPGQPQHF
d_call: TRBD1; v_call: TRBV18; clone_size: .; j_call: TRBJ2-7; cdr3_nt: TGTGCCAGCTCACCCTCCGGGACAGGGGATTCCTACGAGCAGTACTTC; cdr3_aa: CASSPSGTGDSYEQYF